These 30 T cell receptor beta chains came from one sample sequenced in a study of identical twins. Each CDR3 protein is one row after TCRdb ran MiXCR on the 5' RACE reads. The sample contains 690,000 or so distinct CDR3 sequences, more than 6.5% of which appear only once. The same sample was also used in a study of yellow fever vaccine responses in identical twins.

The sequenced sample was PBMCs. These receptors all stem from a woman between 18 and 29 years old in good health.

This clonotype was found a few times. The chain links TRBV7-2 to TRBJ2-3; the match to TRBD2 covers 13 bases. Germline V lookup: CDR1 SGHTA, CDR2 FQGNSA. The CDR3 runs 15 residues. Unmatched junction bases numbered 2, after V lost 6 bases and J lost 2 bases. This chain's CDR3 is CASRTSGRTTDTQYF. Here the CDR3 DNA reads TGTGCCAGCAGGACTAGCGGGAGGACCACAGATACGCAGTATTTT.

The chain uses TRBV7-9 and TRBJ2-5; D is unresolved. Trimming cost V 1 base and J 1 base, with 7 bases left between them. Germline loops: CDR1 SEHNR, CDR2 FQNEAQ (reference sequence). This CDR3 has 14 amino acids. The CDR3 DNA follows: TGTGCCAGCAGCTTAGTCAGCCTCCAAGAGACCCAGTACTTC. Residues: CASSLVSLQETQYF. The full variable domain, its missing parts supplied by reference TRBV7-9 and TRBJ2-5, is DTGVSQNPRHKITKRGQNVTFRCDPISEHNRLYWYRQTLGQGPEFLTYFQNEAQLEKSRLLSDRFSAERPKGSFSTLEIQRTEQGDSAMYLCASSLVSLQETQYFGPGTRLLVL.

The sample holds a few counts of this clonotype. V gene TRBV7-9 combines with J gene TRBJ2-6, with TRBD1 identical over 7 bases. Trimming cost V 5 bases and J 0 bases; bases outside gene matches: 7. The CDR3 contains 17 residues. CDR1 and CDR2 from the germline V gene are SEHNR and FQNEAQ (reference sequence). CDR3 residues: CASSPRTGYSGANVLTF. As DNA, the CDR3 is TGTGCCAGCAGCCCGAGGACAGGCTACTCTGGGGCCAACGTCCTGACTTTC.

This clonotype has ten or more counts. The V and J genes are TRBV12-3 or TRBV12-4 and TRBJ2-5; 9 bases fit TRBD1. The V segment lost 4 bases and the J segment 4 bases; nucleotides outside the gene matches: 7. The CDR3 has 15 residues. The CDR3 nucleotides read TGTGCCAGCAGTTGGGGACAGGGAGGAGGAGAGACCCAGTACTTC. Protein sequence: CASSWGQGGGETQYF.

This clonotype occurred many times. The V call is TRBV29-1, the J call TRBJ2-7, with 9 nucleotides matching TRBD1. This CDR3 spans 14 amino acids. The germline V gene has CDR1 SQVTM and CDR2 ANQGSEA. The V segment lost 3 bases and the J segment 7 bases; nucleotides outside the gene matches: 10. The CDR3 sequence: CSVDPGTGSREQYF. CDR3 sequence (DNA): TGCAGCGTTGACCCCGGGACAGGGAGTCGGGAGCAGTACTTC.

In its sample, this clonotype was seen many times. The chain employs TRBV20-1 and TRBJ1-1; tentatively, D is TRBD1 (5 bases). The CDR3 contains 12 residues. Germline V gene sequence: CDR1 DFQATT, CDR2 SNEGSKA (reference sequence). Trimming removed 1 base from V and 7 bases from J, with 10 bases in between. The CDR3 is CSARGQGGEAFF. CDR3 in DNA: TGCAGTGCTAGAGGGCAGGGTGGTGAAGCTTTCTTT.

This clonotype was counted only a few times. The chain joins TRBV5-8 to TRBJ2-7; 7 nucleotides line up with TRBD1. Germline-derived CDR1 and CDR2 are SGHTS and YDEGEE. With 2 bases clipped from V and 3 bases from J, the junction kept 5 bases outside the gene matches. This CDR3 comprises 14 residues. As DNA, the CDR3 is TGTGCCAGCAGCTTCCGGGACAGAAACTACGAGCAGTACTTC. This encodes CASSFRDRNYEQYF.

The J gene is TRBJ2-1, the V gene TRBV20-1; 10 nucleotides agree with TRBD2. This CDR3 is built from 15 residues. The V and J ends lost 6 bases and 2 bases, in that order; junction bases with no gene match: 7. Germline CDR1 is DFQATT and CDR2 is SNEGSKA (reference sequence). DNA for the CDR3: TGCAGTGCAGGGACTAGCGACCCCGCCTACAATGAGCAGTTCTTC. Translation gives CSAGTSDPAYNEQFF.

In nucleotides, the CDR3 is TGCGCCAGCAGCTTGGTCACAGGACAGGTGATCTCTGGGGCCAACGTCCTGACTTTC. Amino acids: CASSLVTGQVISGANVLTF. This rearrangement joins TRBV5-1 to TRBJ2-6; 7 bases agree with TRBD1. The CDR3 consists of 19 residues. V shed 0 bases and J 0 bases; nucleotides not matched to a gene: 9. In germline, CDR1 is SGHRS, CDR2 YFSETQ.

The V call is TRBV3-1, the J call TRBJ2-5, with 9 bases fitting TRBD2. V lost 0 bases to trimming and J lost 7 bases; unmatched junction nucleotides: 6. Germline values: CDR1 LGHDT, CDR2 YNNKEL (reference sequence). CDR3 length: 15 amino acids. The CDR3 loop is CASSQERGGLGTQYF. The CDR3 bases are TGTGCCAGCAGCCAAGAGCGGGGGGGCCTTGGGACCCAGTACTTC.

This clonotype turned up a few times. The V call is TRBV7-8, the J call TRBJ2-5; TRBD1 or TRBD2 may be the D gene (7 bases each). In germline, CDR1 is SGHVS, CDR2 FQNEAQ. This CDR3 contains 15 residues. The ends were cut back, 3 bases at V and 5 bases at J, with 16 bases in the middle. CDR3: CASSLSGGAHETQYF. The DNA of the CDR3 is TGTGCCAGCAGCTTGTCAGGGGGGGCCCATGAGACCCAGTACTTC.

This clonotype was seen ten or more times. The rearrangement uses TRBV6-2 or TRBV6-3 and TRBJ2-2, with D maybe TRBD1 (7 bases). CDR3 length: 14 amino acids. CDR1 is MNHEY and CDR2 is SVGEGT in the germline V gene. V was shortened by 6 bases and J by 6 bases, with 14 bases between the two germline ends. The chain's CDR3 is CASSATGEAGELFF. Written as DNA, the CDR3 is TGTGCCAGCAGCGCCACAGGGGAGGCCGGGGAGCTGTTTTTT.

The table lists this clonotype with a few counts. The genes are TRBV11-2 and TRBJ2-7; D is tentatively TRBD1 or TRBD2 (5 bases each). The CDR3 contains 15 residues. V was shortened by 8 bases and J by 4 bases, with 21 bases between the two germline ends. Germline V lookup: CDR1 SGHAT, CDR2 FQNNGV. The CDR3 here is CASSPAGTAQYEQYF. CDR3 nucleotide sequence: TGTGCCAGCTCTCCGGCTGGGACCGCCCAATACGAGCAGTACTTC.

This clonotype turned up a few times. This chain connects TRBV30 to TRBJ1-2; possible D gene TRBD1, 5 bases. CDR3 length: 12 amino acids. Trimming pared 4 bases from V and 6 bases from J, leaving 12 bases between. CDR1 and CDR2 from the germline V gene are GTSNPN and SVGIG (reference sequence). CDR3 region: CAWITGSDGYTF. The CDR3, as DNA: TGTGCCTGGATAACAGGAAGCGATGGCTACACCTTC. The whole variable domain, remainder taken from reference TRBV30 and TRBJ1-2, is SQTIHQWPATLVQPVGSPLSLECTVEGTSNPNLYWYRQAAGRGLQLLFYSVGIGQISSEVPQNLSASRPQDRQFILSSKKLLLSDSGFYLCAWITGSDGYTFGSGTRLTVV.

The CDR3 DNA follows: TGCGCCAGCAGCCAAGAGGCCACCACAGATACGCAGTATTTT. Protein: CASSQEATTDTQYF. This chain links TRBV4-1 with TRBJ2-3; D not certain. The length of the CDR3 is 14 residues. The germline CDR1 and CDR2 sequences are MGHRA and YSYEKL. V was pared by 0 bases and J by 2 bases, with 6 bases between.

The chain employs TRBV7-9 and TRBJ2-5; a possible D gene is TRBD1 (6 bases). Trimming cost V 5 bases and J 4 bases, with 14 bases left between them. In germline, CDR1 is SEHNR, CDR2 FQNEAQ (reference sequence). This CDR3 has 14 amino acids. The CDR3 coding sequence is TGTGCCAGCAGCCTCACAGTAGGGGGAGAGACCCAGTACTTC. Translation gives CASSLTVGGETQYF.

This clonotype was counted many times. The chain joins TRBV7-2 to TRBJ2-1, with D perhaps matching TRBD2 (6 bases). Trimming took off 5 bases at V and 0 bases at J, with 11 bases between the two ends. The CDR3 has 15 residues. Germline CDR1 is SGHTA and CDR2 is FQGNSA. CDR3 DNA: TGTGCCAGCAGCACGAGTAGCGGCTCCTACAATGAGCAGTTCTTC. It specifies CASSTSSGSYNEQFF.

This clonotype was counted many times. The chain joins TRBV24-1 to TRBJ2-1, with a possible D match to TRBD2 (7 bases). V lost 4 bases to trimming and J lost 0 bases, with 21 bases between them. Germline V gene data show CDR1 as KGHDR and CDR2 as SFDVKD. The CDR3 spans 19 residues. The CDR3, as DNA: TGTGCCACCAGTGACTTGGACAGTAGCGGGCCGAGCTCCTACAATGAGCAGTTCTTC. Its translation: CATSDLDSSGPSSYNEQFF.

A few counts support this clonotype. This chain uses TRBV5-6 with TRBJ1-2; tentative D call: TRBD1 (6 bases). There are 13 residues in the CDR3. Trimming left V 1 base short and J 5 bases short, with 9 bases between. From germline, CDR1 is SGHDT and CDR2 YYEEEE. The CDR3 coding sequence is TGTGCCAGCAGCTTGATCAGGGGTTATGGCTACACCTTC. As protein: CASSLIRGYGYTF.

This chain uses TRBV5-4 with TRBJ2-1; TRBD2 matches at 8 bases. After removal of 2 bases from V and 2 bases from J, the junction contained 3 bases not matched to a gene. Germline V gene data show CDR1 as SGHNT and CDR2 as YYREEE (reference sequence). The CDR3 has 15 residues. The CDR3 bases are TGTGCCAGCAGCTTCAAGCGGGAGACCTACAATGAGCAGTTCTTC. It codes for CASSFKRETYNEQFF. The full variable domain, with the rest looked up from reference TRBV5-4 and TRBJ2-1, is ETGVTQSPTHLIKTRGQQVTLRCSSQSGHNTVSWYQQALGQGPQFIFQYYREEENGRGNFPPRFSGLQFPNYSSELNVNALELDDSALYLCASSFKRETYNEQFFGPGTRLTVL.

The chain couples TRBV14 to TRBJ2-1; no clear D. The CDR3 is made up of 12 amino acids. The germline V gene encodes CDR1 SGHDN and CDR2 FVKESK. With 0 bases removed from V and 12 bases from J, the gap between germline ends came to 9 bases. The CDR3 DNA reads TGTGCCAGCAGCCAAGATCGGGTAGGGCAGTTCTTC. This gives the protein CASSQDRVGQFF.

This clonotype was found many times. V usage is TRBV20-1 and J usage is TRBJ2-7, with D hard to call. Germline values: CDR1 DFQATT, CDR2 SNEGSKA (reference sequence). CDR3 length: 15 amino acids. V lost 4 bases to trimming and J lost 4 bases, with 20 bases between them. This CDR3 is CSAIPLRKASYEQYF. The CDR3 DNA follows: TGCAGTGCTATTCCGCTAAGGAAAGCATCATACGAGCAGTACTTC.

The rearrangement links TRBV10-3 to TRBJ2-1; D is undetermined. Germline values: CDR1 ENHRY, CDR2 SYGVKD. V was trimmed by 5 bases and J by 8 bases, leaving 13 bases between them. This CDR3 comprises 13 residues. The CDR3 nucleotides are TGTGCCATCAGTTATACCGTGACGGATGAGCAGTTCTTC. Its translation: CAISYTVTDEQFF.

This clonotype was observed a handful of times. The chain has TRBV6-1 and TRBJ2-1, with D maybe TRBD2 (5 bases). In germline, CDR1 is MNHNS, CDR2 SASEGT. The length of the CDR3 is 13 residues. Trimming left V 8 bases short and J 6 bases short, with 14 bases between. The DNA for the CDR3 is TGTGCCAGCTCAGCAACTAGTCTCAATGAGCAGTTCTTC. Its translation is CASSATSLNEQFF.

Only a few counts were recorded for this clonotype. The chain combines TRBV19 with TRBJ2-1; possible D gene TRBD2, 5 bases. The CDR3 sequence is 13 residues long. Germline V gives CDR1 LNHDA, CDR2 SQIVND (reference sequence). V was shortened by 4 bases and J by 9 bases, with 13 bases between the two germline ends. The CDR3 DNA sequence: TGTGCCAGTAGTACCCTACCAGGAGGTGAGCAGTTCTTC. It encodes CASSTLPGGEQFF.

This clonotype was counted a few times. The rearrangement joins TRBV6-5 to TRBJ2-1; D gene ambiguous. Trimming took 2 bases from V and 0 from J, leaving 5 bases between them. This CDR3 comprises 14 residues. Germline V gene data show CDR1 as MNHEY and CDR2 as SVGAGI. CDR3 loop: CASSYDPSYNEQFF. In nucleotides, the CDR3 is TGTGCCAGCAGTTACGACCCCTCCTACAATGAGCAGTTCTTC.

This clonotype has a handful of counts. The chain has TRBV5-6 and TRBJ2-1; D is possibly TRBD2 (7 bases). The V end was cut by 0 bases, the J end by 3 bases, with 10 bases between. The CDR3 has 15 residues. The V gene's germline CDR1 is SGHDT and CDR2 YYEEEE. CDR3 nucleotide sequence: TGTGCCAGCAGCTTGGGCGGGGGCTTCTACAATGAGCAGTTCTTC. It codes for CASSLGGGFYNEQFF.

There are many counts of this clonotype. The chain recombines TRBV20-1 with TRBJ2-7; 7 bases are a match to TRBD1. The CDR3 length is 16 residues. Per germline, CDR1 DFQATT and CDR2 SNEGSKA (reference sequence). The CDR3 protein is CRSDSGGSPTGYEQYF. The CDR3 DNA reads as TGCAGATCTGATTCAGGGGGATCCCCGACTGGGTACGAGCAGTACTTC.

The J gene is TRBJ2-3, the V gene TRBV4-3; TRBD2 aligns across 7 bases. Germline CDR1 LGHNA, CDR2 YSLEER. The ends lost 3 bases at V and 6 bases at J; junction bases unmatched: 15. The CDR3 length is 17 residues. The CDR3 nucleotides read TGCGCCAGCAGCCATTCTAGCGGAGGAGAATCGGGCGATACGCAGTATTTT. As protein: CASSHSSGGESGDTQYF.

This clonotype occurred a few times. The chain employs TRBV10-3 and TRBJ2-7, with 10 bases identical to TRBD2. Germline trimming cut 8 bases from V and 0 bases from J; bases unmatched to any gene: 10. Germline V CDR1 and CDR2: ENHRY, SYGVKD. The CDR3 is 16 residues long. The CDR3 is CAISRTSGPNSYEQYF. In DNA, the CDR3 is TGTGCCATCTCCCGGACTAGCGGTCCAAACTCCTACGAGCAGTACTTC.